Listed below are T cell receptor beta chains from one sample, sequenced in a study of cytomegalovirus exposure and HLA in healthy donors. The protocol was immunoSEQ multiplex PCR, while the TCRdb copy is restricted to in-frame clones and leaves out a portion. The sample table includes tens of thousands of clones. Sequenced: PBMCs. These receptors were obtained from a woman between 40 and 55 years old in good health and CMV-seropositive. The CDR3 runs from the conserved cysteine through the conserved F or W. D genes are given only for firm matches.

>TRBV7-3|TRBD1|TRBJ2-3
TGTGCCAGCAGCGCAAGGGACAGTTGGTTTACAGATACGCAGTATTTT
CASSARDSWFTDTQYF
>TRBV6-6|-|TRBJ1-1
TGTGCCAGCAGAAACAGGGTGAACACTGAAGCTTTCTTT
CASRNRVNTEAFF
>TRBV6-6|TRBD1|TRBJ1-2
TGTGCCAGCAGTTACTCGGCAGGGCAGGGGGCAATTGGCTACACCTTC
CASSYSAGQGAIGYTF
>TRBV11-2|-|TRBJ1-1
TGTGCCAGCAGCCTCCCCCCCGGGAACACTGAAGCTTTCTTT
CASSLPPGNTEAFF
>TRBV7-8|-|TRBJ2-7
TGTGCCAGCAGCTCCGGGATGGAGAGATACGAGCAGTACTTC
CASSSGMERYEQYF
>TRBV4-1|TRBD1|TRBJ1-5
TGCGCCAGCAGCCAAGGACAGGGGGACTATCAGCCCCAGCATTTT
CASSQGQGDYQPQHF
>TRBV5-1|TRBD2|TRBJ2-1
TGCGCCAGCAGCCCAGGGACTAGCGGGGGGGTGGGGAATGAGCAGTTCTTC
CASSPGTSGGVGNEQFF
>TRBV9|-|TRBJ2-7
TGTGCCAGCAGCCTCACCGGGGACTCCTTGGCAGAGCAGTACTTC
CASSLTGDSLAEQYF
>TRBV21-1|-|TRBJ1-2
TGTGCCAGCAGCGTCCGGGACAGGGGGCGACGTAACTATGGCTACACCTTC
CASSVRDRGRRNYGYTF
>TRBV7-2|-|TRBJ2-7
TGTGCCAGCAGCTCCACCCTCCGTGGCCTCGAGCAGTACTTC
CASSSTLRGLEQYF
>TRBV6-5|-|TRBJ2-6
TGTGCCAGCATTTCGCGAAGCTCTGGGGCCAACGTCCTGACTTTC
CASISRSSGANVLTF
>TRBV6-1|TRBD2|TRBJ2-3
TGTGCCAGCAGTGATGTAGCGGGGGCAACAGATACGCAGTATTTT
CASSDVAGATDTQYF
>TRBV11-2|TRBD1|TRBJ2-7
TGTGCCAGCAGCTCCGGCCCCGGGACAGGGCCCTCCTACGAGCAGTACTTC
CASSSGPGTGPSYEQYF
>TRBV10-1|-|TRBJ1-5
TGCGCCAGCAGTGAGTCGTCGGAGCCCCAGCATTTT
CASSESSEPQHF
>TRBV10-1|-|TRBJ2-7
TGCGCCAGCAGTGAGTCGTCTAGATTCTCCTACGAGCAGTACTTC
CASSESSRFSYEQYF
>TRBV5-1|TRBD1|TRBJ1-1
TGCGCCAGCAGCGGACAGGGGACCATGAACACTGAAGCTTTCTTT
CASSGQGTMNTEAFF
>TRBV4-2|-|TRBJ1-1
TGTGCCAGCAGCCTTAGGGGATCTGAAGCTTTCTTT
CASSLRGSEAFF
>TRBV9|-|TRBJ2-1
TGTGCCAGCACCGGAGTGGGGCCCGCCGGACATATCGAGCAGTTCTTC
CASTGVGPAGHIEQFF
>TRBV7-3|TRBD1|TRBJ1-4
TGTGCCAGCAGCTTAAATTCGGGACAGGGAACTGAAAAACTGTTTTTT
CASSLNSGQGTEKLFF
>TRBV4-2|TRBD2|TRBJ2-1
TGTGCCAGCAGCCAGGAAGAAAGACTAGCCGCCCCGGGCAATGAGCAGTTCTTC
CASSQEERLAAPGNEQFF
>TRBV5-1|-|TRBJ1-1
TGCGCCAGCAGCTCCCTGGGACAAACTAACACTGAAGCTTTCTTT
CASSSLGQTNTEAFF
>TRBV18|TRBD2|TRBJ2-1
TGTGCCAGCTCACCCAGAACCGGGACTAGCGGGACCTATGAGCAGTTCTTC
CASSPRTGTSGTYEQFF
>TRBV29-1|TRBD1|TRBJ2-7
TGCAGCGTTTCCGGGACAGACTACGAGCAGTACTTC
CSVSGTDYEQYF
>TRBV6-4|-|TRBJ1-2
TGTGCCAGCAGTGACACCCTACAGGCGCCGAACTATGGCTACACCTTC
CASSDTLQAPNYGYTF
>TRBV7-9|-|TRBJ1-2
TGTGCCAGCAGCCGGGATGGGGGAGGCTATGGCTACACCTTC
CASSRDGGGYGYTF
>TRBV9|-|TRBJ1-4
TGTGCCAGCAGCGTAGGATACAAACCGAATGAAAAACTGTTTTTT
CASSVGYKPNEKLFF
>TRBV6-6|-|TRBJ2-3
TGTGCCAGCAGATTCTATACTAGCACAGATACGCAGTATTTT
CASRFYTSTDTQYF
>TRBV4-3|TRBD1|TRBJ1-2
TGCGCCAGCAGCCAAGCGGTGAGGGACAGACGGTATGGCTACACCTTC
CASSQAVRDRRYGYTF
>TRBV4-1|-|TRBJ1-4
TGCGCCAGCAGCCAAAGCGGCTGGGGGGGGTTGGGTGAAAAACTGTTTTTT
CASSQSGWGGLGEKLFF
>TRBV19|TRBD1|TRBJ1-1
TGTGCCAGTACCCTTGGGACAGGGGGGAACACTGAAACTTTCTTT
CASTLGTGGNTETFF
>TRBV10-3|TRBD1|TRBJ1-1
TGTGCCATCAGTCGCGACAGGGGGGGCACTGAAGCTTTCTTT
CAISRDRGGTEAFF
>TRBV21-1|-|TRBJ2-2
TGTGCCAGCAGCAATCAAATTACAGGTTCGGAAGACACCGGGGAGCTGTTTTTT
CASSNQITGSEDTGELFF
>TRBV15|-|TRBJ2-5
TGTGCCACCAGCTCTCGATCCCCTGAGCTAGAGCAGTACTTC
CATSSRSPELEQYF
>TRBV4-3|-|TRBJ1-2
TGCGCCAGCAGCCAAGATCAGCGGGTAGGGCGGGCGTATGGCTACACCTTC
CASSQDQRVGRAYGYTF
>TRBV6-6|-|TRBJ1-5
TGTGCCAGCAGTTATTCAGGGAGGAGCAATCAGCCCCAGCATTTT
CASSYSGRSNQPQHF
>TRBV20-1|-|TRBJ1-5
TGCAGTGCTGGGGGGCAGCCCCAGCATTTT
CSAGGQPQHF
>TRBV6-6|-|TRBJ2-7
TGTGCCAGCAGACAGGGGGGGGCCGTCTACGAGCAGTACTTC
CASRQGGAVYEQYF
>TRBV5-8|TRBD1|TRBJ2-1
TGTGCCAGCAGCCTAGGGACAGGGGGGTACAATGAGCAGTTCTTC
CASSLGTGGYNEQFF
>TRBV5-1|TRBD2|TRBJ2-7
TGCGCCAGGGTGCTTGGGGGGGGGTACGAGCAGTACTTC
CARVLGGGYEQYF
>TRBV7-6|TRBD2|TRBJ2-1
TGTGCCAGCAGCCCTACTAGCGAGAGTGAGCAGTTCTTC
CASSPTSESEQFF
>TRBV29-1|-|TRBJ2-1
TGCAGCGTTGATCAGGGTGGACAAGCTAATGAGCAGTTCTTC
CSVDQGGQANEQFF
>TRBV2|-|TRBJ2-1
TGTGCCAGCAGTGAACTAGCTGCCTCCTACAATGAGCAGTTCTTC
CASSELAASYNEQFF